These T cell receptor beta chains were read from a single sample in a study of shared clonotypes between healthy human individuals. The table came from immunoSEQ multiplex PCR; TCRdb's copy has only in-frame clones and leaves some out. The table shows 2 million to 2.5 million clones, with about 92% occurring only once. Sequencing input: naive CD4+ T cells from PBMCs. All receptors derive from a man aged 18 to 30 in good health. Some clones in this sample may be carry-over from other donors' samples. The conserved cysteine and the conserved F or W are not part of the CDR3 here. Fields, in order: clone size, J gene, V gene, CDR3 protein. A clone size is listed for some rows: how often the clone was seen (once, few, many), or a class if it is expanded.

clone size: NA
J gene: TRBJ1-6
V gene: TRBV5-6
CDR3 protein: ASSFDRNNSPLH

clone size: NA
J gene: TRBJ1-1
V gene: TRBV6-6
CDR3 protein: ASSYSTRGGTEAF

clone size: few
J gene: TRBJ1-1
V gene: TRBV14
CDR3 protein: ASSQSGGTEAF

clone size: once
J gene: TRBJ2-6
V gene: TRBV18
CDR3 protein: ASSPPGGSGANVLT

clone size: NA
J gene: TRBJ2-7
V gene: TRBV30
CDR3 protein: AWRGQGAYEQY

clone size: NA
J gene: TRBJ2-7
V gene: TRBV6-6
CDR3 protein: ASSPGTGIFYEQY

clone size: NA
J gene: TRBJ2-1
V gene: TRBV28
CDR3 protein: ASSSGRRLYNEQF

clone size: NA
J gene: TRBJ2-6
V gene: TRBV7-2
CDR3 protein: ASKIGQSSGANVLT

clone size: NA
J gene: TRBJ1-3
V gene: TRBV29-1
CDR3 protein: SVHSRGIGGNTIY

clone size: NA
J gene: TRBJ2-5
V gene: TRBV25-1
CDR3 protein: ASISVYQETQY

clone size: once
J gene: TRBJ1-3
V gene: TRBV5-1
CDR3 protein: ASSLVSMGISGNTIY

clone size: NA
J gene: TRBJ1-2
V gene: TRBV28
CDR3 protein: ASTTSSRDWNYGYT

clone size: once
J gene: TRBJ2-2
V gene: TRBV10-3
CDR3 protein: ASRGEPNTGELF

clone size: few
J gene: TRBJ1-5
V gene: TRBV28
CDR3 protein: ASSFLNQPQH

clone size: NA
J gene: TRBJ2-1
V gene: TRBV30
CDR3 protein: AWSADPRSGEQF

clone size: NA
J gene: TRBJ2-1
V gene: TRBV4-2
CDR3 protein: ASSQVIPSGRTSYNEQF

clone size: NA
J gene: TRBJ2-3
V gene: TRBV10-3
CDR3 protein: AISREGLSGTDTQY

clone size: NA
J gene: TRBJ1-5
V gene: TRBV19
CDR3 protein: ASSMGSERQPQH

clone size: once
J gene: TRBJ2-3
V gene: TRBV5-4
CDR3 protein: ASSRDSPPDTQY

clone size: once
J gene: TRBJ2-5
V gene: TRBV7-9
CDR3 protein: ASSYLAGYQETQY

clone size: NA
J gene: TRBJ1-1
V gene: TRBV9
CDR3 protein: ASSSQGWGRLNTEAF

clone size: NA
J gene: TRBJ1-5
V gene: TRBV2
CDR3 protein: ASRVGGYQPQH

clone size: NA
J gene: TRBJ2-2
V gene: TRBV5-4
CDR3 protein: ASSPGQPGELF

clone size: NA
J gene: TRBJ2-2
V gene: TRBV7-3
CDR3 protein: ASSLGAFNTGELF

clone size: NA
J gene: TRBJ2-7
V gene: TRBV15
CDR3 protein: ATSRGGREYEQY

clone size: NA
J gene: TRBJ2-7
V gene: TRBV19
CDR3 protein: ASSIADRTIYEQY

clone size: NA
J gene: TRBJ1-1
V gene: TRBV5-1
CDR3 protein: ASSLLKADTEAF

clone size: NA
J gene: TRBJ1-5
V gene: TRBV5-1
CDR3 protein: ASSLGEADQPQH

clone size: NA
J gene: TRBJ2-6
V gene: TRBV28
CDR3 protein: AATTGSGANVLT

clone size: NA
J gene: TRBJ2-7
V gene: TRBV7-2
CDR3 protein: ASSVGIRDRGLGEQY

clone size: NA
J gene: TRBJ1-2
V gene: TRBV27
CDR3 protein: ASSLTGLYGYT

clone size: NA
J gene: TRBJ2-2
V gene: TRBV9
CDR3 protein: ASSVASSGSGTGELF

clone size: NA
J gene: TRBJ2-7
V gene: TRBV7-2
CDR3 protein: ASSLTSGLQEQY

clone size: once
J gene: TRBJ2-7
V gene: TRBV5-4
CDR3 protein: ASTPAAGGPYEQY

clone size: NA
J gene: TRBJ2-7
V gene: TRBV6-6
CDR3 protein: ASSEQGASVYEQY

clone size: once
J gene: TRBJ1-2
V gene: TRBV6-1
CDR3 protein: ASSEAAGSYGYT

clone size: NA
J gene: TRBJ1-1
V gene: TRBV6-1
CDR3 protein: ASTPTGQRREAF

clone size: once
J gene: TRBJ2-3
V gene: TRBV9
CDR3 protein: ASSVATSGQGGTDTQY

clone size: NA
J gene: TRBJ2-5
V gene: TRBV2
CDR3 protein: ASSRQGPETQY

clone size: NA
J gene: TRBJ2-2
V gene: TRBV7-2
CDR3 protein: ASSLDGLVVTGELF

clone size: NA
J gene: TRBJ1-5
V gene: TRBV7-3
CDR3 protein: ASSVIEGQPQH

clone size: NA
J gene: TRBJ1-1
V gene: TRBV11-3
CDR3 protein: ASSLGIVGNTEAF

clone size: NA
J gene: TRBJ2-7
V gene: TRBV7-2
CDR3 protein: ASSLGASGAYEQY

clone size: NA
J gene: TRBJ2-2
V gene: TRBV6-6
CDR3 protein: ASSPGARNTGELF

clone size: NA
J gene: TRBJ2-5
V gene: TRBV7-2
CDR3 protein: ASSFTQETQY

clone size: NA
J gene: TRBJ2-2
V gene: TRBV4-1
CDR3 protein: ASSRPGQGNTGELF

clone size: NA
J gene: TRBJ2-2
V gene: TRBV5-1
CDR3 protein: ASSLVTGVRGELF

clone size: NA
J gene: TRBJ1-2
V gene: TRBV4-1
CDR3 protein: ASSQDSGNGYGYT

clone size: NA
J gene: TRBJ1-2
V gene: TRBV6-1
CDR3 protein: ASSEGWVYGYT

clone size: NA
J gene: TRBJ1-1
V gene: TRBV7-9
CDR3 protein: ASSFSGVRTEAF

clone size: NA
J gene: TRBJ2-5
V gene: TRBV5-1
CDR3 protein: ASSFSQGRIEETQY

clone size: NA
J gene: TRBJ1-1
V gene: TRBV18
CDR3 protein: ASSPGRGQGEAF

clone size: few
J gene: TRBJ1-1
V gene: TRBV9
CDR3 protein: ASSPDREGTEAF

clone size: few
J gene: TRBJ2-5
V gene: TRBV28
CDR3 protein: ASRIQETQY

clone size: NA
J gene: TRBJ1-3
V gene: TRBV5-6
CDR3 protein: ASSLRGPGNTIY

clone size: NA
J gene: TRBJ2-1
V gene: TRBV2
CDR3 protein: AAKARADEQF

clone size: NA
J gene: TRBJ2-3
V gene: TRBV5-1
CDR3 protein: ASSLRASGTLADTQY

clone size: NA
J gene: TRBJ1-4
V gene: TRBV5-1
CDR3 protein: ASSPSTASTNEKLF

clone size: NA
J gene: TRBJ1-4
V gene: TRBV2
CDR3 protein: ASSEGQGAGNEKLF

clone size: NA
J gene: TRBJ1-5
V gene: TRBV9
CDR3 protein: ASSRGYSNQPQH